This T cell receptor (beta chain) is from a study of CD8 T cells in ankylosing spondylitis. Study findings and constraints: As reported, disease-linked clones showed significant enrichment in matched ankylosing spondylitis synovial fluid. There was a TCR beta motif, made of several highly homologous variants, that appeared characteristic of ankylosing spondylitis blood.

This clonotype was counted ten times or more. Antigen: not known. Each CDR3 protein gets one entry after TCRdb re-called the 5' RACE reads with MiXCR. The data contain approximately 140,000 distinct CDR3 sequences, 7% to 9% of them singletons. CDR1 SGHAT and CDR2 FQNNGV come from the germline V gene. V was trimmed by 3 bases and J by 2 bases, leaving 20 bases between them. The CDR3 loop spans 17 amino acids. Sequencing was done on a sample of synovial fluid, either unsorted or a sorted T cell fraction (not recorded which). The chain has TRBV11-2 and TRBJ2-7; maybe TRBD1 (5 bases). This TCR was recovered from a male donor with ankylosing spondylitis. The CDR3 protein is CASSLGLTWGTTYEQYF. CDR3 in DNA: TGTGCCAGCAGCTTGGGGCTCACGTGGGGAACGACCTACGAGCAGTACTTC.